The clone carrying this TCR beta chain was seen a handful of times. The sample originates from a study of blood T cell repertoires in COVID-19. Study overall: Sample material is recorded as cDNA or gDNA derived from T cells, B-cell-depleted T cells, or PBMCs.

Data came from immunoSEQ multiplex PCR; TCRdb stores just in-frame clones and leaves some out. Of around 140,000 clones in the sample, 85% to 90% were seen once. Trimming stripped 2 bases from V and 1 base from J, with 17 bases between. Germline V gives CDR1 GTSNPN, CDR2 SVGIG (reference sequence). This CDR3 has 16 amino acids. The sequenced material came from peripheral blood. The TCR sequence derives from a woman between 50 and 59 years old with active or convalescent COVID-19. The genes are TRBV30 and TRBJ1-1, with a weak D call TRBD1 (5 bases). The CDR3 bases are TGTGCCTGGAGTTACCCGTGGGGCGGGAAGAACACTGAAGCTTTCTTT. The encoded protein is CAWSYPWGGKNTEAFF.